This T cell receptor beta chain was profiled in a study of blood T cell repertoires in COVID-19. Study context: Spain, Italy and the United States supplied samples that represented acute and convalescent COVID-19. T cells, B-cell-depleted T cells, or PBMCs supplied cDNA or gDNA.

The CDR3 consists of 13 residues. V lost 5 bases, J lost 2 bases, and 9 bases lay in between. Germline V gives CDR1 LNHDA, CDR2 SQIVND (reference sequence). In the original processing: Cell counts per sample came from amplifying reference gene primers. The method was immunoSEQ multiplex PCR; TCRdb's version includes in-frame clones alone and lacks a portion of them. The DNA gave D and trimming, while V, J and clone size come from that table. The repertoire includes over 65,000 clones, roughly 85% of them detected once, and roughly 8% sits in the top ten. The sample was peripheral blood. The chain combines TRBV19 with TRBJ2-5; D not certain. This TCR was sampled from a man aged 25-40 years with acute or convalescent COVID-19. CDR3 in amino acids: CASSVQKQETQYF. Here the CDR3 DNA reads TGTGCCAGTAGTGTGCAGAAACAAGAGACCCAGTACTTC.